Following are 16 T cell receptor beta chains from one sample sequenced in a study of tumor and adjacent non-tumor tissue in lung cancer. The template was RNA from unsorted bulk tissue. Distant lung tissue was collected more than 3 cm away from the tumor edge. Three rounds of nested PCR, following a modified ARM-PCR protocol, produced the TCRbeta library. TCRdb independently ran MiXCR on the multiplex PCR reads; one entry per CDR3 protein. This table has around 99,000 distinct CDR3 sequences, about 63% appearing once. The material sequenced was distant non-tumor lung tissue. Source of these receptors: a man in his 60s with non-small cell lung cancer.

Notes on this clonotype: A read error may produce the germline difference seen at one junction end. The chain combines TRBV7-9 with TRBJ2-3; no clear D. The CDR3 covers 14 residues. Germline values: CDR1 SEHNR, CDR2 FQNEAQ (reference sequence). The CDR3 loop reads CVSTLGGSTDTQYF. The CDR3 DNA follows: TGTGTCAGCACCCTGGGCGGCAGCACAGATACGCAGTATTTT.

Turning to this clonotype: Here the CDR3 omits its conserved ending phenylalanine or tryptophan, so a read error is the likely source. CDR3 residues: CASSLVLRQGSHGQYS. The CDR3 region has the DNA TGTGCCAGCAGCTTAGTCCTCAGACAGGGGAGCCACGGGCAGTACTCC. The chain uses TRBV11-2 and TRBJ2-7, with 8 bases that match TRBD1. V lost 1 base, J lost 9 bases, and 14 bases stayed unmatched. Per the germline V gene, CDR1 is SGHAT and CDR2 is FQNNGV. The CDR3 loop spans 16 amino acids.

In the case of this clonotype: Since no conserved phenylalanine or tryptophan closes the CDR3, a read error is the likely cause. The V gene is TRBV11-1, the J gene TRBJ2-7; the D gene is possibly TRBD1 (6 bases). Germline values: CDR1 SGHAT, CDR2 FQDESV (reference sequence). This CDR3 is 15 amino acids long. The V end was cut by 2 bases, the J end by 7 bases, with 18 bases between. The CDR3: CASSLLQGTLIEQYS. CDR3 nucleotide sequence: TGTGCCAGCAGCTTACTACAGGGCACTTTGATTGAGCAGTACTCC.

This clonotype was seen a single time. Relative to the germline gene, one junction end is altered; a read error may explain this. The chain combines TRBV14 with TRBJ2-2; D may correspond to TRBD1 or TRBD2 (5 bases each). CDR3 size: 16 residues. The germline V gene encodes CDR1 SGHDN and CDR2 FVKESK. CDR3 region: CAISQVPGPYTGELFF. The CDR3 region has the DNA TGTGCCATCAGCCAAGTGCCGGGACCCTACACCGGGGAGCTGTTTTTT.

This clonotype was seen once. The V and J genes are TRBV20-1 and TRBJ1-1; TRBD1 agrees at 12 bases. CDR1 and CDR2 from the germline V gene are DFQATT and SNEGSKA (reference sequence). The CDR3 has 15 amino acids. CDR3 protein: CRAQGTGGMNTEAFF. CDR3 coding DNA: TGCAGGGCCCAGGGGACAGGGGGCATGAACACTGAAGCTTTCTTT.

The rearrangement joins TRBV20-1 to TRBJ2-1, with TRBD2 identical over 12 bases. Matching the DNA end better, TRBJ2-5 makes the J call doubtful. Germline assignment: CDR1 DFQATT and CDR2 SNEGSKA (reference sequence). The CDR3 spans 13 residues. CDR3 sequence (DNA): TGCAGTGCTGGACTAGCGGGGCAAGAGACCCAGTACTTC. It yields the protein CSAGLAGQETQYF.

Turning to this clonotype: One end of the junction does not line up with germline, which may come from a read error. This chain connects TRBV13 to TRBJ2-5; D remains ambiguous. CDR1 PRHDT and CDR2 FYEKMQ come from the germline V gene (reference sequence). The CDR3 covers 13 residues. CDR3 sequence: CASGSLRQEIQYF. The CDR3 DNA sequence: TGTGCCAGCGGCTCCCTCAGGCAAGAGATCCAGTACTTC.

With regard to this clonotype: A much more abundant neighbour one base away suggests this may be a read error. As DNA, the CDR3 is TGTGCCATCCATGTCCGGGGACAGGGTGCTTCTAGCACAGATATGCAGTATTTT. Translation: CAIHVRGQGASSTDMQYF. The chain employs TRBV10-3 and TRBJ2-3; TRBD1 aligns across 9 bases. Germline values: CDR1 ENHRY, CDR2 SYGVKD. The CDR3 is 18 residues long.

Note on this clonotype: An end of the junction differs from the germline gene, which may be a read error. The chain uses TRBV7-8 and TRBJ1-2; 8 bases line up with TRBD1. Per the germline V gene, CDR1 is SGHVS and CDR2 is FQNEAQ. CDR3 size: 15 residues. The DNA of the CDR3 is TGTGCCAGCAGCTTAACGACAGGGGCTAACTATGGCTGCACCTTC. It translates to CASSLTTGANYGCTF. Full variable domain (remainder filled in from reference TRBV7-8 and TRBJ1-2): GAGVSQSPRYKVAKRGQDVALRCDPISGHVSLFWYQQALGQGPEFLTYFQNEAQLDKSGLPSDRFFAERPEGSVSTLKIQRTQQEDSAVYLCASSLTTGANYGCTFGSGTRLTVV.

V is TRBV12-3 or TRBV12-4 and J is TRBJ2-7; maybe TRBD1 (5 bases). CDR3 length: 13 residues. The germline V and J ends were trimmed by 5 bases and 3 bases, with 11 bases remaining between them. CDR3 amino acids: CASSEDIDYEQYF. The CDR3 DNA is TGTGCCAGCAGTGAGGACATTGACTACGAGCAGTACTTC.

This clonotype has more than one count but fewer than ten. An end of the junction differs from the germline gene, which may be a read error. The J gene is TRBJ2-2, the V gene TRBV6-6; 7 nucleotides agree with TRBD1. Germline loops: CDR1 MNHNY, CDR2 SVGAGI (reference sequence). This CDR3 has 15 amino acids. CDR3 bases: TGTGCCAGCAGTACCAGGGGGTTGGTCACCAGGGAGCTGTTTTTT. Protein: CASSTRGLVTRELFF.

Turning to this clonotype: The junction and the germline gene differ at one end; a read error may be behind it. The gene calls are TRBV11-2 and TRBJ2-5, with D maybe TRBD2 (5 bases). CDR3 length equals 15 residues. The germline gives CDR1 SGHAT, CDR2 FQNNGV. CDR3 residues: CVSSSVPPGGETQYF. The CDR3 DNA sequence: TGTGTCAGCAGCTCGGTCCCCCCAGGAGGAGAGACCCAGTACTTC.

The rearrangement uses TRBV29-1 and TRBJ2-7; D gene unclear. CDR1 SQVTM and CDR2 ANQGSEA come from the germline V gene. With 4 bases removed from V and 6 bases from J, the gap between germline ends came to 13 bases. This CDR3 region has 12 residues. The CDR3 loop is CSVGTETCEQYF. CDR3 bases: TGCAGCGTTGGAACGGAAACCTGCGAGCAGTACTTC.

V and J are TRBV5-6 and TRBJ2-5, with D possibly being TRBD2 (5 bases). The CDR3 spans 15 residues. Deletions cut 6 bases from V and 1 base from J, with 16 bases between. CDR1 SGHDT and CDR2 YYEEEE come from the germline V gene. As DNA, the CDR3 is TGTGCCAGCACCTTTGAGGCCGGGGTCCAAGAGACCCAGTACTTC. The encoded protein is CASTFEAGVQETQYF. The full variable domain, rest sourced from reference TRBV5-6 and TRBJ2-5, is DAGVTQSPTHLIKTRGQQVTLRCSPKSGHDTVSWYQQALGQGPQFIFQYYEEEERQRGNFPDRFSGHQFPNYSSELNVNALLLGDSALYLCASTFEAGVQETQYFGPGTRLLVL.

Worth noting for this clonotype: A read error may produce the germline difference seen at one junction end. The chain couples TRBV6-1 to TRBJ2-1; D possibly corresponds to TRBD2 (6 bases). Germline V gives CDR1 MNHNS, CDR2 SASEGT. The CDR3 is 13 amino acids. In DNA form, the CDR3 reads TGTGCCAGTAGCGGAGCCTCCTACAATGAGCAGTTTTTC. It is translated as CASSGASYNEQFF.

Concerning this clonotype itself: A clone one base away is much larger, so this may be a read error. The chain recombines TRBV25-1 with TRBJ2-1, with D possibly TRBD2 on 6 matching bases. Germline V gives CDR1 MGHDK, CDR2 SYGVNS. The CDR3 length is 14 residues. CDR3: CARSETGGVDEQFF. In DNA, the CDR3 is TGTGCCAGGAGTGAAACTGGCGGGGTAGATGAGCAGTTCTTC.